Listed below are T cell receptor beta chains from one sample, sequenced in a study of T cells in Graves' hyperthyroidism and ophthalmopathy. TCRdb independently ran MiXCR on the multiplex PCR reads; one entry per CDR3 protein. This sample carries tens of thousands of distinct CDR3 sequences, roughly 52% of them seen once, and the ten largest clones take 6.2%. Sample: blood. These receptors were collected from a woman in her fifties or sixties with Graves' hyperthyroidism that later progressed to Graves' ophthalmopathy. CDR3s include the opening cysteine and the closing phenylalanine or tryptophan. Each record gives: CDR3 protein, CDR3 DNA, clone size, J gene, D gene, V gene. A D gene is named only where the DNA matches it firmly. The size field is filled for only some rows; it gives once, few, many or a size class.

CASSLAGPNEQFF TGCGCCAGCAGCTTGGCGGGACCGAATGAGCAGTTCTTC NA TRBJ2-1 NA TRBV5-1
CASSLASPGNNEQFF TGCGCCAGCAGCTTGGCCAGTCCAGGAAACAATGAGCAGTTCTTC many TRBJ2-1 NA TRBV5-1
CASSLGLQNQPQHF TGTGCCAGCAGCTTGGGGCTACAGAATCAGCCCCAGCATTTT many TRBJ1-5 NA TRBV5-6
CASSDGAGTPLHF TGTGCCAGCAGCGATGGCGCGGGGACCCCCCTCCACTTT NA TRBJ1-6 NA TRBV19
CSAMGASGSTQYF TGCAGTGCCATGGGGGCTAGCGGGAGCACCCAGTACTTC NA TRBJ2-5 TRBD2 TRBV20-1
CASRHGLAGGRDEQFF TGTGCCAGCAGACATGGACTAGCGGGAGGCCGGGATGAGCAGTTCTTC NA TRBJ2-1 TRBD2 TRBV7-9
CASSQASGPNTGELFF TGCGCCAGCAGCCAAGCTAGCGGCCCGAACACCGGGGAGCTGTTTTTT many TRBJ2-2 TRBD2 TRBV4-1
CARDIGTGGGNSPLHF TGTGCTAGAGATATCGGGACAGGGGGGGGTAATTCACCCCTCCACTTT NA TRBJ1-6 TRBD1 TRBV24-1
CASSYGTGGLDTQYF TGTGCCAGCAGTTACGGGACAGGGGGCTTAGATACGCAGTATTTT many TRBJ2-3 TRBD1 TRBV6-5
CASSHRAADTKNIQYF TGCGCCAGCAGCCACCGAGCAGCAGACACGAAAAACATTCAGTACTTC many TRBJ2-4 NA TRBV4-1
CASGQTGDKAFF TGTGCTAGTGGCCAGACAGGGGACAAAGCTTTCTTT many TRBJ1-1 TRBD1 TRBV12-5
CASSPTSGATVSGANVPTF TGTGCCAGCAGCCCAACGTCCGGGGCCACAGTCTCTGGGGCCAACGTCCCGACTTTC NA TRBJ2-6 NA TRBV7-8
CATSETGDNRNTIYF TGTGCCACCAGTGAAACAGGGGACAACCGAAACACCATATATTTT medium-sized TRBJ1-3 TRBD1 TRBV24-1
CASSLARASGRRADTQYF TGTGCCAGCAGCTTAGCGCGGGCTAGCGGGAGGAGGGCAGATACGCAGTATTTT NA TRBJ2-3 TRBD2 TRBV7-9
CASSHNSNQPQHF TGTGCCAGCAGCCATAATAGCAATCAGCCCCAGCATTTT many TRBJ1-5 NA TRBV5-5
CASKGRGNTGELFF TGTGCCAGTAAGGGTAGGGGGAACACCGGGGAGCTGTTTTTT NA TRBJ2-2 NA TRBV19
CATSRRPTRAYEQYF TGTGCCACCAGCAGACGGCCGACGAGAGCCTACGAGCAGTACTTC NA TRBJ2-7 NA TRBV15
CASSVESGGGMNTEAFF TGTGCCAGCAGCGTAGAGTCAGGGGGCGGGATGAACACTGAAGCTTTCTTT NA TRBJ1-1 TRBD1 TRBV9
CASSRTSGNNEQFF TGTGCCAGCAGTAGGACTAGCGGGAACAATGAGCAGTTCTTC medium-sized TRBJ2-1 TRBD2 TRBV9
CASSEALQGGNQPQHF TGTGCCAGCAGTGAAGCACTTCAGGGTGGCAATCAGCCCCAGCATTTT NA TRBJ1-5 NA TRBV2
CASSTQARSYEQYF TGTGCCAGCAGCACACAGGCCAGGTCCTACGAGCAGTACTTC NA TRBJ2-7 NA TRBV9
CAWSVGAGGRNTQYF TGTGCCTGGAGTGTAGGAGCGGGAGGTCGCAATACGCAGTATTTT many TRBJ2-3 TRBD2 TRBV30
CATSRERFRSETQYF TGTGCCACCAGCAGAGAACGGTTTCGGAGCGAGACCCAGTACTTC NA TRBJ2-5 NA TRBV15
CASSQEGSNQPQHF TGTGCCAGCAGCCAAGAGGGTAGCAATCAGCCCCAGCATTTT NA TRBJ1-5 NA TRBV3-1
CATSRPGQGMNTEQFF TGTGCCACCAGCAGACCGGGACAGGGAATGAATACTGAGCAGTTCTTC once TRBJ2-1 TRBD1 TRBV15
CSATPTPTRPGLAGVEQYF TGCAGTGCTACCCCTACTCCCACCAGGCCGGGACTAGCGGGAGTTGAGCAGTACTTC NA TRBJ2-7 TRBD2 TRBV20-1
CATSDWTSGGSNEQFF TGTGCCACCAGTGATTGGACTAGCGGGGGGTCGAATGAGCAGTTCTTC NA TRBJ2-1 TRBD2 TRBV24-1
CASHKQGGGYTF TGTGCCAGCCACAAACAGGGGGGAGGCTACACCTTC many TRBJ1-2 TRBD1 TRBV25-1
CASTQGPTRGEAFF TGTGCCAGTACCCAAGGACCCACAAGGGGTGAAGCTTTCTTT many TRBJ1-1 NA TRBV19
CSVAAGAHYEQYF TGCAGCGTTGCGGCAGGGGCCCACTACGAGCAGTACTTC medium-sized TRBJ2-7 NA TRBV29-1
CATSLPRDSNSDTGELFF TGTGCCACCAGCCTTCCGCGGGACTCCAACTCGGACACCGGGGAGCTGTTTTTT few TRBJ2-2 NA TRBV15
CATSDRASEDTQYF TGTGCCACCAGTGACCGCGCTAGTGAAGATACGCAGTATTTT medium-sized TRBJ2-3 NA TRBV24-1
CASSVLPPRLGEQYF TGTGCCAGCAGTGTCCTTCCCCCAAGACTTGGCGAGCAGTACTTC many TRBJ2-7 NA TRBV6-4
CSAGTVLYNEQYF TGCAGTGCAGGGACTGTTCTTTACAATGAGCAGTATTTT NA TRBJ2-3 NA TRBV20-1
CASSYGGGAYEQYF TGTGCCAGCAGTTATGGCGGGGGCGCCTACGAGCAGTACTTC many TRBJ2-7 NA TRBV6-5
CASSTGTSGSNEQFF TGTGCCAGCAGCACCGGGACTAGCGGGAGCAATGAGCAGTTCTTC many TRBJ2-1 TRBD2 TRBV5-4
CASRRRETGEQYF TGTGCCAGCAGACGAAGGGAGACCGGGGAGCAGTACTTC NA TRBJ2-7 NA TRBV12-3/TRBV12-4
CASSQDLLQGVWEQYF TGCGCCAGCAGCCAAGATCTCCTACAGGGGGTCTGGGAGCAGTACTTC many TRBJ2-7 TRBD1 TRBV4-3
CASSQGTRYQYGYTF TGCGCCAGCAGCCAAGGGACGCGCTACCAATATGGCTACACCTTC many TRBJ1-2 NA TRBV4-1
CASSPNQGTQYF TGTGCCAGCAGCCCAAACCAAGGGACCCAGTACTTT NA TRBJ2-5 NA TRBV7-3
CAISRTSGSLYNEQYF TGTGCCATCAGTCGGACTAGCGGGAGTCTCTACAATGAGCAGTATTTT NA TRBJ2-3 TRBD2 TRBV10-3
CASSLTSGLSYNEQFF TGCGCCAGCAGCTTAACTAGCGGGTTATCCTACAATGAGCAGTTCTTC many TRBJ2-1 TRBD2 TRBV5-1